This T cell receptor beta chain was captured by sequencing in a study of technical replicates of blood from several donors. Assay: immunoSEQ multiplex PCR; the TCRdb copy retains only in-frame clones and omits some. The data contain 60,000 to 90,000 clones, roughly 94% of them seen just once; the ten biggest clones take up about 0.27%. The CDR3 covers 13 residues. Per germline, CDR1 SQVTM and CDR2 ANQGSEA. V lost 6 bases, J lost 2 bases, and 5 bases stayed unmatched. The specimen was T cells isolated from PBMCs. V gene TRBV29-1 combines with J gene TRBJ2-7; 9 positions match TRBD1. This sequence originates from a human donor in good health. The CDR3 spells CSVQGAWAYEQYF. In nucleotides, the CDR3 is TGCAGCGTACAGGGGGCTTGGGCCTACGAGCAGTACTTC.